The rows below give T cell receptor beta chains drawn from one sample of a study of T-cell memory formation after mild COVID-19. TCRdb analysed the 5' RACE reads with MiXCR anew, one entry per CDR3 protein. Counted here are 400,000 or so distinct CDR3 sequences, 20% occurring once; the ten biggest clones make up around 8.4%. Sequencing input: PBMCs or a T cell subset sorted from them (not recorded which). The receptors shown here come from an adult woman who had mild COVID-19 (a few samples of this study predate the infection). Cell type and time point are not known. Each CDR3 is given with its conserved first and last residue. D genes are given only for firm matches. Where a row states a size, it is once, few, many or the class of an expanded clone; other rows omit it.

clone size: few; V gene: TRBV7-9; D gene: NA; CDR3 length: 12; J gene: TRBJ2-1; CDR3 protein: CASSFSGNEQFF; CDR3 DNA: TGTGCCAGCAGCTTCTCTGGTAATGAGCAGTTCTTC
clone size: few; V gene: TRBV6-1; D gene: NA; CDR3 length: 16; J gene: TRBJ1-4; CDR3 protein: CAILGGTWRTNEKLFF; CDR3 DNA: TGTGCTATCCTGGGTGGTACGTGGAGGACTAATGAAAAACTGTTTTTT
clone size: many; V gene: TRBV30; D gene: NA; CDR3 length: 14; J gene: TRBJ1-5; CDR3 protein: CAWSNLGSNQPQHF; CDR3 DNA: TGTGCCTGGAGTAATTTGGGATCGAATCAGCCCCAGCATTTT
clone size: NA; V gene: TRBV3-1; D gene: NA; CDR3 length: 15; J gene: TRBJ2-7; CDR3 protein: CASSQGPTDSYEQYF; CDR3 DNA: TGTGCCAGCAGCCAAGGCCCGACAGACTCCTACGAGCAGTACTTC
clone size: few; V gene: TRBV5-1; D gene: TRBD1; CDR3 length: 13; J gene: TRBJ2-5; CDR3 protein: CASGTGERETQYF; CDR3 DNA: TGCGCCAGCGGGACAGGGGAGAGAGAGACCCAGTACTTC
clone size: NA; V gene: TRBV7-9; D gene: TRBD1; CDR3 length: 14; J gene: TRBJ1-2; CDR3 protein: CASSFAGAGGGYTF; CDR3 DNA: TGTGCCAGCAGCTTCGCGGGGGCAGGGGGAGGCTACACCTTC
clone size: many; V gene: TRBV12-3/TRBV12-4; D gene: NA; CDR3 length: 13; J gene: TRBJ1-1; CDR3 protein: CASRPQGYTEAFF; CDR3 DNA: TGTGCCAGCAGACCCCAGGGGTACACTGAAGCTTTCTTT
clone size: few; V gene: TRBV7-9; D gene: TRBD2; CDR3 length: 17; J gene: TRBJ2-3; CDR3 protein: CASSLAPGLAGQDTQYF; CDR3 DNA: TGTGCCAGCAGCTTAGCTCCGGGACTAGCGGGGCAAGATACGCAGTATTTT
clone size: NA; V gene: TRBV19; D gene: TRBD1; CDR3 length: 15; J gene: TRBJ2-7; CDR3 protein: CASRFRDRGDYEQYF; CDR3 DNA: TGTGCCAGTAGATTCCGGGACAGGGGTGACTACGAGCAGTACTTC
clone size: many; V gene: TRBV7-8; D gene: TRBD2; CDR3 length: 16; J gene: TRBJ2-2; CDR3 protein: CASSLSGAGYTGELFF; CDR3 DNA: TGTGCCAGCAGCTTGAGTGGAGCGGGATACACCGGGGAGCTGTTTTTT
clone size: once; V gene: TRBV30; D gene: NA; CDR3 length: 13; J gene: TRBJ1-2; CDR3 protein: CAWSRQGSYGYTF; CDR3 DNA: TGTGCCTGGAGTCGGCAGGGAAGTTATGGCTACACCTTC
clone size: few; V gene: TRBV5-5; D gene: NA; CDR3 length: 12; J gene: TRBJ1-1; CDR3 protein: CASSPLRTEAFF; CDR3 DNA: TGTGCCAGCAGCCCCCTCAGGACTGAAGCTTTCTTT
clone size: few; V gene: TRBV7-2; D gene: NA; CDR3 length: 12; J gene: TRBJ2-1; CDR3 protein: CASSRRKNEQFF; CDR3 DNA: TGTGCCAGCAGCAGAAGGAAGAATGAGCAGTTCTTC
clone size: few; V gene: TRBV7-3; D gene: TRBD2; CDR3 length: 20; J gene: TRBJ2-1; CDR3 protein: CASSLTRVRSGKSSYNEQFF; CDR3 DNA: TGTGCCAGCAGCTTAACACGGGTGCGTAGCGGGAAGAGCTCCTACAATGAGCAGTTCTTC
clone size: NA; V gene: TRBV9; D gene: TRBD1; CDR3 length: 15; J gene: TRBJ2-1; CDR3 protein: CASSQHGTDYNEQFF; CDR3 DNA: TGTGCCAGCAGCCAACATGGGACAGACTACAATGAGCAGTTCTTC
clone size: NA; V gene: TRBV5-1; D gene: TRBD1; CDR3 length: 15; J gene: TRBJ1-2; CDR3 protein: CASSIRRDRGYGYTF; CDR3 DNA: TGCGCCAGCAGCATCCGCCGGGACAGGGGTTATGGCTACACCTTC
clone size: NA; V gene: TRBV12-3/TRBV12-4; D gene: NA; CDR3 length: 14; J gene: TRBJ1-1; CDR3 protein: CASIRTTGNTEAFF; CDR3 DNA: TGTGCCAGCATTCGCACGACAGGGAACACTGAAGCTTTCTTT
clone size: once; V gene: TRBV15; D gene: TRBD2; CDR3 length: 15; J gene: TRBJ2-7; CDR3 protein: CATSRRLAGDYEQYF; CDR3 DNA: TGTGCCACCAGCAGGAGACTAGCGGGGGACTACGAGCAGTACTTC
clone size: NA; V gene: TRBV4-1; D gene: TRBD1; CDR3 length: 16; J gene: TRBJ2-7; CDR3 protein: CASSPLSGTGRREQYF; CDR3 DNA: TGCGCCAGCAGCCCCCTATCCGGGACAGGGCGGAGGGAGCAGTACTTC
clone size: NA; V gene: TRBV9; D gene: NA; CDR3 length: 13; J gene: TRBJ2-1; CDR3 protein: CASSVTGDNEQFF; CDR3 DNA: TGTGCCAGCAGCGTCACCGGCGACAATGAGCAGTTCTTC
clone size: NA; V gene: TRBV12-3/TRBV12-4; D gene: NA; CDR3 length: 13; J gene: TRBJ1-1; CDR3 protein: CASSFTGGAEAFF; CDR3 DNA: TGTGCCAGCAGTTTCACAGGAGGGGCTGAAGCTTTCTTT
clone size: NA; V gene: TRBV12-3/TRBV12-4; D gene: NA; CDR3 length: 14; J gene: TRBJ1-3; CDR3 protein: CASKARASGNTIYF; CDR3 DNA: TGTGCCAGCAAAGCCAGAGCCTCTGGAAACACCATATATTTT
clone size: few; V gene: TRBV9; D gene: TRBD2; CDR3 length: 16; J gene: TRBJ2-2; CDR3 protein: CASSVGLADNTGELFF; CDR3 DNA: TGTGCCAGCAGCGTAGGCCTAGCGGATAACACCGGGGAGCTGTTTTTT
clone size: NA; V gene: TRBV7-2; D gene: NA; CDR3 length: 12; J gene: TRBJ1-2; CDR3 protein: CASSHPGYGYTF; CDR3 DNA: TGTGCCAGCAGCCACCCGGGCTATGGCTACACCTTC
clone size: few; V gene: TRBV12-3/TRBV12-4; D gene: NA; CDR3 length: 15; J gene: TRBJ2-3; CDR3 protein: CASSLARLPGDTQYF; CDR3 DNA: TGTGCCAGCAGTTTAGCGCGGCTGCCCGGGGATACGCAGTATTTT
clone size: NA; V gene: TRBV7-3; D gene: TRBD1; CDR3 length: 15; J gene: TRBJ1-1; CDR3 protein: CASSFTGGADTEAFF; CDR3 DNA: TGTGCCAGCAGCTTTACAGGGGGCGCCGACACTGAAGCTTTCTTT
clone size: NA; V gene: TRBV6-2/TRBV6-3; D gene: TRBD2; CDR3 length: 15; J gene: TRBJ2-1; CDR3 protein: CASSYATSGSHEQFF; CDR3 DNA: TGTGCCAGCAGTTACGCGACTAGCGGGAGCCATGAGCAGTTCTTC
clone size: NA; V gene: TRBV12-3/TRBV12-4; D gene: NA; CDR3 length: 13; J gene: TRBJ2-7; CDR3 protein: CASSPRHLYEQYF; CDR3 DNA: TGTGCCAGCAGCCCCCGACATCTCTACGAGCAGTACTTC